This passage covers 9 T cell receptor beta chains from one sample sequenced in a study of T cells after yellow fever vaccination (dated by TCRdb to the late 2010s). The library was generated by 5' RACE. For sequencing, an Illumina HiSeq 2500 was employed. The public sequencing data were trimmed at Q25 with fastp and processed into clonotypes with MiXCR by TCRdb, which kept only in-frame beta chains. Each entry is one CDR3 protein sequence, shown with its most common DNA and genes. The sample table shows a few hundred thousand distinct CDR3 sequences, and around 6.5% are seen once. 15% of the sample lies in the top ten. The treatment or condition label of this sample denotes: live attenuated yellow fever vaccine strain. This material consisted of PBMCs, taken 5 days after the yellow fever booster vaccination. The receptors stem from a man between 25 and 39 years old who received the YFV17D yellow fever vaccine.

This clonotype was counted only a few times. The rearrangement links TRBV7-2 to TRBJ2-3, with D perhaps TRBD2 (5 bases). The germline CDR1 and CDR2 sequences are SGHTA and FQGNSA. CDR3 length: 14 residues. V gave up 3 bases and J gave up 4 bases, with 11 bases separating them. The CDR3 spells CASSFGGHADTQYF. CDR3 DNA sequence: TGTGCCAGCAGCTTTGGCGGGCACGCAGATACGCAGTATTTT. Variable domain in full (rest from reference TRBV7-2 and TRBJ2-3): GAGVSQSPSNKVTEKGKDVELRCDPISGHTALYWYRQSLGQGLEFLIYFQGNSAPDKSGLPSDRFSAERTGGSVSTLTIQRTQQEDSAVYLCASSFGGHADTQYFGPGTRLTVL.

This clonotype was counted only a few times. The chain links TRBV29-1 to TRBJ2-3; D is uncertain. V lost 7 bases and J lost 0, with 8 bases in between. Germline V gene sequence: CDR1 SQVTM, CDR2 ANQGSEA. CDR3 length equals 12 residues. The CDR3: CSGGPSTDTQYF. CDR3 nucleotide sequence: TGCAGCGGCGGTCCTAGCACAGATACGCAGTATTTT.

The chain links TRBV7-2 to TRBJ2-7; possible D gene TRBD2, 6 bases. Germline lookup yields CDR1 SGHTA and CDR2 FQGNSA. This CDR3 is built from 14 residues. The V end lost 1 base, the J end lost 5 bases, and 12 bases lay between the germline ends. CDR3 nucleotide sequence: TGTGCCAGCAGCTTAGATTACGGGAGCAACGAGCAGTACTTC. Its translation is CASSLDYGSNEQYF.

There are many counts of this clonotype. This chain connects TRBV6-1 to TRBJ2-7; D is ambiguous. The V end was cut by 3 bases, the J end by 2 bases, with 11 bases between. CDR1 and CDR2 (germline): MNHNS, SASEGT. This CDR3 has 14 residues. This CDR3 reads CASSDRLRTYEQYF. In DNA form, the CDR3 reads TGTGCCAGCAGTGATCGGCTGAGGACCTACGAGCAGTACTTC.

V gene TRBV20-1 combines with J gene TRBJ2-7; 12 nucleotides agree with TRBD2. The junction had 4 bases not matched to a gene; V was cut back by 6 bases and J by 1 base. Germline lookup yields CDR1 DFQATT and CDR2 SNEGSKA (reference sequence). CDR3 length: 14 residues. In nucleotides, the CDR3 is TGCAGTGCGAGACTAGCGGGAGCATCCTACGAGCAGTACTTC. Its protein is CSARLAGASYEQYF.

The V call is TRBV7-9, the J call TRBJ2-5; 8 bases are a match to TRBD1. Germline CDR1 SEHNR, CDR2 FQNEAQ (reference sequence). The CDR3 totals 14 residues. Trimming removed 5 bases from V and 5 bases from J; junction bases left unmatched: 7. The CDR3 reads CASSASTGEETQYF. Here the CDR3 DNA reads TGTGCCAGCAGCGCCTCGACAGGGGAGGAGACCCAGTACTTC. Based on the CDR3 plus reference TRBV7-9 and TRBJ2-5, the full variable domain is DTGVSQNPRHKITKRGQNVTFRCDPISEHNRLYWYRQTLGQGPEFLTYFQNEAQLEKSRLLSDRFSAERPKGSFSTLEIQRTEQGDSAMYLCASSASTGEETQYFGPGTRLLVL.

This clonotype showed up many times. This rearrangement joins TRBV7-2 to TRBJ2-1; 8 bases are a match to TRBD1. The CDR3 extends over 15 amino acids. Germline V gene lookup returns CDR1 SGHTA and CDR2 FQGNSA. The junction had 7 bases not matched to a gene; V was cut back by 4 bases and J by 5 bases. The CDR3 DNA reads as TGTGCCAGCAGCTCAAGCACAGGGGGACACAATGAGCAGTTCTTC. Translated: CASSSSTGGHNEQFF. The entire variable domain, with the rest obtained from reference TRBV7-2 and TRBJ2-1, is as follows: GAGVSQSPSNKVTEKGKDVELRCDPISGHTALYWYRQSLGQGLEFLIYFQGNSAPDKSGLPSDRFSAERTGGSVSTLTIQRTQQEDSAVYLCASSSSTGGHNEQFFGPGTRLTVL.

This sequence joins TRBV19 and TRBJ1-6; a possible D gene is TRBD1 (6 bases). Germline V gives CDR1 LNHDA, CDR2 SQIVND (reference sequence). The CDR3 covers 13 residues. V was cut by 10 bases and J by 6 bases, with 13 bases left in between. CDR3 amino acids: CATRGYGNSPLHF. CDR3 DNA sequence: TGTGCCACCAGGGGTTACGGTAATTCACCCCTCCACTTT.

The gene calls are TRBV7-2 and TRBJ2-3; 9 positions agree with TRBD2. The CDR3 contains 16 residues. J gave up 5 bases and V 1 base, and 7 bases lay outside the gene matches. Germline values: CDR1 SGHTA, CDR2 FQGNSA. CDR3 amino acids: CASSLGVAGAGDTQYF. DNA for the CDR3: TGTGCCAGCAGCTTAGGCGTAGCGGGGGCGGGAGATACGCAGTATTTT.